The 19 T cell receptor beta chains in this list originate from one sample, sequenced in a study of regulatory T cells in long-lasting Graves disease. According to the study, TCR beta libraries were built with iRepertoire HTBI primers and CDR3-region Arm-PCR. TCRdb passed the multiplex PCR reads through MiXCR, listing each CDR3 protein once. The sample includes over 500,000 distinct CDR3 sequences, 15% to 20% of them seen just once. Sample time point: newly diagnosed GD, antithyroid drugs for less than 3 months. PBMC RNA was the source of the TCR library. The same sample was also studied in work on T cells in Graves' hyperthyroidism and ophthalmopathy.

The sequencing here drew on peripheral blood mononuclear cells (PBMCs), taken at new diagnosis, from a patient treated with antithyroid drugs. The receptors derive from a man younger than 35 with Graves disease.

This clonotype was counted ten times or more. The CDR3 nucleotides are TGTGCCAGCAGCCCGGCCGGAAGCGGGAGCAGTGAGACCCAGTACTTC. Its protein product is CASSPAGSGSSETQYF. This chain joins TRBV28 and TRBJ2-5, with TRBD2 identical over 8 bases. With V trimmed by 6 bases and J by 5 bases, 14 bases remained unmatched. The CDR3 has 16 amino acids. Germline V gives CDR1 MDHEN, CDR2 SYDVKM.

The rearrangement joins TRBV5-8 to TRBJ2-2; D might be TRBD1 (6 bases). CDR1 SGHTS and CDR2 YDEGEE come from the germline V gene. The ends were cut back, 3 bases at V and 6 bases at J, with 12 bases in the middle. The CDR3 sequence is 14 residues long. The CDR3 DNA follows: TGTGCCAGCAGCTCCCGACAGGTAGCCGGGGAGCTGTTTTTT. It translates to CASSSRQVAGELFF.

The rearrangement uses TRBV19 and TRBJ1-1; possibly TRBD1 for D (6 bases). There are 15 residues in the CDR3. V was clipped by 7 bases and J by 0 bases, with 15 bases between them. Germline V CDR1 and CDR2: LNHDA, SQIVND (reference sequence). The CDR3 region is CASNVLGGLNTEAFF. The CDR3 nucleotides are TGTGCCAGTAATGTGTTAGGGGGGCTGAACACTGAAGCTTTCTTT.

There are many counts of this clonotype. The V call is TRBV28, the J call TRBJ2-7, with 7 bases identical to TRBD1. The J segment lost 3 bases and the V segment lost 6 bases, leaving 5 bases of the junction unmatched. In germline, CDR1 is MDHEN, CDR2 SYDVKM. The length of the CDR3 is 13 residues. The CDR3 coding sequence is TGTGCCAGCAGGCAGACAGGGATCTACGAGCAGTACTTC. Translated, it gives CASRQTGIYEQYF.

This clonotype has only a few counts. This chain joins TRBV5-1 and TRBJ2-1, with D maybe TRBD2 (6 bases). Germline CDR1 is SGHRS and CDR2 is YFSETQ. This CDR3 spans 15 amino acids. The ends were cut back, 1 base at V and 7 bases at J, with 15 bases in the middle. The DNA of the CDR3 is TGCGCCAGCAGCTTGCTTGGGCTAGCGCCTAATGAGCAGTTCTTC. As protein: CASSLLGLAPNEQFF.

This clonotype turned up a few times. The gene calls are TRBV20-1 and TRBJ1-5; weak D call: TRBD1 (6 bases). The CDR3 runs 13 residues. The V end lost 2 bases, the J end lost 2 bases, and 7 bases lay between the germline ends. CDR1 and CDR2 (germline): DFQATT, SNEGSKA (reference sequence). DNA for the CDR3: TGCAGTGCTAGATGGACAGGCAATCAGCCCCAGCATTTT. As protein: CSARWTGNQPQHF.

This clonotype was seen at least ten times. The chain combines TRBV7-9 with TRBJ1-1; D is possibly TRBD1 (5 bases). With 5 bases removed from V and 5 bases from J, the gap between germline ends came to 15 bases. CDR3 size: 14 residues. Germline assignment: CDR1 SEHNR and CDR2 FQNEAQ (reference sequence). The CDR3 spells CASSLRGGVTEAFF. The DNA of the CDR3 is TGTGCCAGCAGCCTCCGGGGAGGGGTAACTGAAGCTTTCTTT.

This clonotype has just a few counts. The rearrangement links TRBV30 to TRBJ2-7, with 8 nucleotides matching TRBD2. The CDR3 totals 14 residues. Germline V gene lookup returns CDR1 GTSNPN and CDR2 SVGIG (reference sequence). Germline trimming cut 2 bases from V and 2 bases from J; bases unmatched to any gene: 5. The CDR3 nucleotides are TGTGCCTGGAGTCGGACTAGCATCACCTACGAGCAGTACTTC. Its protein is CAWSRTSITYEQYF.

This sequence joins TRBV7-9 and TRBJ1-5; the match to TRBD1 covers 10 bases. The CDR3 has 19 residues. The germline CDR1 and CDR2 sequences are SEHNR and FQNEAQ (reference sequence). With 5 bases clipped from V and 1 base from J, the junction kept 14 bases outside the gene matches. The CDR3 region has the DNA TGTGCCAGCAGCCGAAAACCGGGACAGGGGATTTCAAGCAATCAGCCCCAGCATTTT. The encoded protein is CASSRKPGQGISSNQPQHF.

The chain couples TRBV9 to TRBJ2-7, with 7 positions matching TRBD1. The germline gives CDR1 SGDLS, CDR2 YYNGEE. The CDR3 loop spans 14 amino acids. J lost 3 bases, V lost 0 bases, and 3 bases had no gene match. The CDR3 sequence: CASSVGRDSYEQYF. CDR3 coding DNA: TGTGCCAGCAGCGTAGGCCGGGACAGCTACGAGCAGTACTTC.

This clonotype was seen a handful of times. The chain has TRBV6-2 or TRBV6-3 and TRBJ2-7; D not certain. Germline V gives CDR1 MNHEY, CDR2 SVGEGT. V shed 2 bases and J shed 3 bases, with 5 bases lying between them. CDR3 length equals 12 residues. The CDR3 bases are TGTGCCAGCAGTTACGATAACTACGAGCAGTACTTC. It is translated as CASSYDNYEQYF.

This clonotype was recorded at least ten times. The chain has TRBV11-2 and TRBJ1-2; 9 nucleotides align to TRBD1. The ends lost 5 bases at V and 5 bases at J; junction bases unmatched: 6. Per the germline V gene, CDR1 is SGHAT and CDR2 is FQNNGV. The CDR3 covers 14 residues. For the CDR3, the DNA is TGTGCCAGCAGCCCCGGACAGGGGTCATATGGCTACACCTTC. This encodes CASSPGQGSYGYTF.

This clonotype showed up many times. The J gene is TRBJ1-1, the V gene TRBV28; TRBD1 aligns across 7 bases. V shed 5 bases and J 3 bases; nucleotides not matched to a gene: 12. Germline assignment: CDR1 MDHEN and CDR2 SYDVKM. The CDR3 is 16 amino acids. The CDR3 DNA reads as TGTGCCAGCAGTGAAGGGGGCATGGGGACGGACACTGAAGCTTTCTTT. This codes for CASSEGGMGTDTEAFF. Full variable domain (remainder filled in from reference TRBV28 and TRBJ1-1): DVKVTQSSRYLVKRTGEKVFLECVQDMDHENMFWYRQDPGLGLRLIYFSYDVKMKEKGDIPEGYSVSREKKERFSLILESASTNQTSMYLCASSEGGMGTDTEAFFGQGTRLTVV.

This clonotype was counted ten times or more. The genes are TRBV30 and TRBJ2-7; the match to TRBD2 covers 8 bases. J was trimmed by 4 bases and V by 4 bases; bases with no gene match: 12. The CDR3 loop spans 15 amino acids. The germline V gene has CDR1 GTSNPN and CDR2 SVGIG (reference sequence). CDR3 DNA sequence: TGTGCCTGGAAATTTGGAGCGGGAGTGATGTACGAGCAGTACTTC. Amino acids: CAWKFGAGVMYEQYF.

The rearrangement joins TRBV5-1 to TRBJ2-1; no reliable D call. This CDR3 contains 15 residues. Germline V gene sequence: CDR1 SGHRS, CDR2 YFSETQ. The V end lost 0 bases, the J end lost 3 bases, and 10 bases lay between the germline ends. The CDR3: CASSLGVGNYNEQFF. Written as DNA, the CDR3 is TGCGCCAGCAGCTTGGGTGTCGGAAACTACAATGAGCAGTTCTTC. Based on the CDR3 plus reference TRBV5-1 and TRBJ2-1, the full variable domain is KAGVTQTPRYLIKTRGQQVTLSCSPISGHRSVSWYQQTPGQGLQFLFEYFSETQRNKGNFPGRFSGRQFSNSRSEMNVSTLELGDSALYLCASSLGVGNYNEQFFGPGTRLTVL.

The V and J genes are TRBV7-6 and TRBJ1-5, with D unclear. This CDR3 has 13 residues. Deletions cut 5 bases from V and 4 bases from J, with 9 bases between. CDR1 is SGHVS, CDR2 FNYEAQ, per germline. The CDR3 loop reads CASSPNQNQPQHF. The DNA of the CDR3 is TGTGCCAGCAGCCCCAACCAGAATCAGCCCCAGCATTTT.

This clonotype was detected only a few times. The rearrangement joins TRBV14 to TRBJ1-1; 7 bases match TRBD1. V lost 4 bases, J lost 7 bases, and 3 bases stayed unmatched. The CDR3 runs to 12 residues. CDR1 SGHDN and CDR2 FVKESK come from the germline V gene. CDR3 in DNA: TGTGCCAGCAGCCCCAACAGGGGTGAAGCTTTCTTT. Its protein product is CASSPNRGEAFF.

This rearrangement joins TRBV6-2 or TRBV6-3 to TRBJ2-3; 10 bases agree with TRBD2. The germline V gene has CDR1 MNHEY and CDR2 SVGEGT. The CDR3 spans 16 residues. V trimming: 2 bases; J trimming: 6 bases; junction bases outside the gene matches: 8. The CDR3 loop reads CASSYVILAGTDTQYF. The DNA of the CDR3 is TGTGCCAGCAGTTACGTAATACTAGCGGGAACTGATACGCAGTATTTT.

This clonotype was counted a few times. The rearrangement uses TRBV29-1 and TRBJ1-1; 9 positions agree with TRBD1. V shed 7 bases, J shed 1 base, and the junction held 19 bases outside the gene matches. This CDR3 region has 18 residues. In germline, CDR1 is SQVTM, CDR2 ANQGSEA. For the CDR3, the DNA is TGCAGCGCTAGAACTATATGGACAGGGGCAAACACGAACACTGAAGCTTTCTTT. Amino acids: CSARTIWTGANTNTEAFF.